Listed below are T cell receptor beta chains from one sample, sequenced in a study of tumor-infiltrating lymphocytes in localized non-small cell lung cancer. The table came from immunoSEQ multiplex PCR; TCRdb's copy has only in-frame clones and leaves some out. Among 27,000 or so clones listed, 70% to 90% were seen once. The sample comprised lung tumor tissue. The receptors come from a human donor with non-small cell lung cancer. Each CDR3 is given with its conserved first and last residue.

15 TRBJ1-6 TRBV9 CASSARPDIDSPLHF
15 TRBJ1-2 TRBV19 CASTETGSGTGGYTF
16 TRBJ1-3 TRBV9 CASSVATRGAGNTIYF
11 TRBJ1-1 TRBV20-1 CSASPNTEAFF
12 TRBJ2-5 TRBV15 CATSVNRETQYF
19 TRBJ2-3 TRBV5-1 CASSSLASGTSGGMDTQYF
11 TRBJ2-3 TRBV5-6 CASSTGSRVYF
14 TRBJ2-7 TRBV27 CASSFRDTSREQYF
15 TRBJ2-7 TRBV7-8 CASSLEGGLAYEQYF
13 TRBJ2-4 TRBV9 CASSAVFEGIQYF
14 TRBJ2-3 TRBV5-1 CASSPLSPEDTQYF
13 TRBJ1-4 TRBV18 CASSQDQNEKLFF
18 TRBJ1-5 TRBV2 CASSETGQGTFSNQPQHF
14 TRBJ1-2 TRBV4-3 CASSQVSGSYGYTF
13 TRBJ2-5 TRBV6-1 CASSDGSEETQYF
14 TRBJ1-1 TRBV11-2 CASSLVFPDTEAFF
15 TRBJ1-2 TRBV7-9 CASSFLRQGAYGYTF